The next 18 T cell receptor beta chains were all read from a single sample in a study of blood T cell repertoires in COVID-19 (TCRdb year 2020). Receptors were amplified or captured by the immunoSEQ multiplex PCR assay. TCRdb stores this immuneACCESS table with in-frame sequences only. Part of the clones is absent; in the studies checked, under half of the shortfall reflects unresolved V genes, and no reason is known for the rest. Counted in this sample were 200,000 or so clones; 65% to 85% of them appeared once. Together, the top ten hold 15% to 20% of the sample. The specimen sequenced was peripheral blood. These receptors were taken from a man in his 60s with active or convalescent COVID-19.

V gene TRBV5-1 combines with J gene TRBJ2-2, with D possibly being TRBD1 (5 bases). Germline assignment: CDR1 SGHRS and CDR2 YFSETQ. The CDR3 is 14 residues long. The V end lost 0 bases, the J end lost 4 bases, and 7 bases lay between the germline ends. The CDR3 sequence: CASSLAGFTGELFF. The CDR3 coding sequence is TGCGCCAGCAGCTTGGCAGGGTTCACCGGGGAGCTGTTTTTT.

DNA of the CDR3: TGCGCCAGCAGCTCCCGGGACGCGGGATACGAGCAGTACTTC. Its translation is CASSSRDAGYEQYF. The rearrangement uses TRBV5-1 and TRBJ2-7, with D possibly being TRBD2 (6 bases). The V end lost 3 bases, the J end lost 4 bases, and 14 bases lay between the germline ends. Germline-derived CDR1 and CDR2 are SGHRS and YFSETQ. The CDR3 is made up of 14 amino acids.

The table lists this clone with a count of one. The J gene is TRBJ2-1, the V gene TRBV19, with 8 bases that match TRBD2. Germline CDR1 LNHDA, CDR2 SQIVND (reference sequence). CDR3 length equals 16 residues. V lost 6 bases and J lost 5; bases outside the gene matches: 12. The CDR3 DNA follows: TGTGCCAGTAGACCTACCGGGACTAGGGTGAACAATGAGCAGTTCTTC. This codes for CASRPTGTRVNNEQFF.

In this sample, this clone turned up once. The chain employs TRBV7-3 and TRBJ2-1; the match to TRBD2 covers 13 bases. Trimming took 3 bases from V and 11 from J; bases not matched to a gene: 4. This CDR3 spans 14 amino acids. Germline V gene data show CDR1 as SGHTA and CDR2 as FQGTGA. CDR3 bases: TGTGCCAGCAGCTTCACTAGCGGGAGGGCCAAGCAGTTCTTC. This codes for CASSFTSGRAKQFF.

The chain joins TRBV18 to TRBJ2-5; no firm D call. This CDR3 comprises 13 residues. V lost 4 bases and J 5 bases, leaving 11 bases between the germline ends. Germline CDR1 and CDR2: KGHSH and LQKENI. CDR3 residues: CASSQTTVETQYF. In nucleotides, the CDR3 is TGTGCCAGCTCACAGACCACAGTGGAGACCCAGTACTTC.

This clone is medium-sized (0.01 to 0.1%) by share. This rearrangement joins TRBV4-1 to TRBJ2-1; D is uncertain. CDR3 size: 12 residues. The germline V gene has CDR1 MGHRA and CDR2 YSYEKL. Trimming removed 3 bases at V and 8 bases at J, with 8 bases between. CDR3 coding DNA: TGCGCCAGCAGCCAGGCCCTTGATGAGCAGTTCTTC. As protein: CASSQALDEQFF.

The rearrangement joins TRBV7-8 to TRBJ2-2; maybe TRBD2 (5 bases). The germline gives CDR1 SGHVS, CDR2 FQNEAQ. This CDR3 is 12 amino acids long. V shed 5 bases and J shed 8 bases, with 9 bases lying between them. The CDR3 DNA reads TGTGCCAGCAGCCGCCCGGGGGGGGAGCTGTTTTTT. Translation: CASSRPGGELFF. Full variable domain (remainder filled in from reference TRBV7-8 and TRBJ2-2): GAGVSQSPRYKVAKRGQDVALRCDPISGHVSLFWYQQALGQGPEFLTYFQNEAQLDKSGLPSDRFFAERPEGSVSTLKIQRTQQEDSAVYLCASSRPGGELFFGEGSRLTVL.

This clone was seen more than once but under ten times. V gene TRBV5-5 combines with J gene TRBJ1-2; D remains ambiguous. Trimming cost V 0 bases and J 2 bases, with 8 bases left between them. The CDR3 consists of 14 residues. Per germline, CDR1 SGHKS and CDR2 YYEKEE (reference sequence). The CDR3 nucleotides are TGTGCCAGCAGCTTGGCCGGGGAAAACTATGGCTACACCTTC. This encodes CASSLAGENYGYTF. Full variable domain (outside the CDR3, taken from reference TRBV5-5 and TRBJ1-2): DAGVTQSPTHLIKTRGQQVTLRCSPISGHKSVSWYQQVLGQGPQFIFQYYEKEERGRGNFPDRFSARQFPNYSSELNVNALLLGDSALYLCASSLAGENYGYTFGSGTRLTVV.

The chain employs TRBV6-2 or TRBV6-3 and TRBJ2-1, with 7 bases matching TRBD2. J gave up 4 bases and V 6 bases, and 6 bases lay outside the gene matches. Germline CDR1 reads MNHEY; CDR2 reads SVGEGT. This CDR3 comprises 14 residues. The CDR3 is CASSPGGVYNEQFF. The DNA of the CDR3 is TGTGCCAGCAGCCCTGGGGGGGTATACAATGAGCAGTTCTTC.

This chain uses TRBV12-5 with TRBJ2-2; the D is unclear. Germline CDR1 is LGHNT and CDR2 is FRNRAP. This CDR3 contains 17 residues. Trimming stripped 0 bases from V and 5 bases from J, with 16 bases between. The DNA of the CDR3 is TGTGCTAGTGGTTTGGTTCGATCCCGGGTCTCGACCGGGGAGCTGTTTTTT. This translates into CASGLVRSRVSTGELFF.

The CDR3 region is CASSRITSAYEQYF. The CDR3 coding sequence is TGCGCCAGCAGCCGAATAACTAGCGCCTACGAGCAGTACTTC. This chain uses TRBV5-1 with TRBJ2-7; 7 bases agree with TRBD2. This CDR3 is 14 amino acids long. V lost 4 bases and J lost 2; bases outside the gene matches: 6. Germline lookup yields CDR1 SGHRS and CDR2 YFSETQ.

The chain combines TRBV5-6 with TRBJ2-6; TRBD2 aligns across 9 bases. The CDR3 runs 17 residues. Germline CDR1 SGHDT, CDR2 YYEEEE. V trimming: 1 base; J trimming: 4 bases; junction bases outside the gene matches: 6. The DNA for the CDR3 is TGTGCCAGCAGCTTGAGGACTAGCGCGTCCGGGGCCAACGTCCTGACTTTC. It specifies CASSLRTSASGANVLTF.

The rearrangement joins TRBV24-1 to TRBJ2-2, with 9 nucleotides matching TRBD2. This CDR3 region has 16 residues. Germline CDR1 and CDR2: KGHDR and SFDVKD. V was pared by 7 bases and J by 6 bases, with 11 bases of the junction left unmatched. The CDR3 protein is CATSSLDSGRSGELFF. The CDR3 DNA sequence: TGTGCCACCAGCTCCCTCGATAGCGGGAGATCCGGGGAGCTGTTTTTT.

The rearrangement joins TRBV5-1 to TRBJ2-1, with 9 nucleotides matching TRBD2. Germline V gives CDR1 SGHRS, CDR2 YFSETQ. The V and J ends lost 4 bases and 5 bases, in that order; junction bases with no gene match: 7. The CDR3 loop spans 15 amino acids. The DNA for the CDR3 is TGCGCCAGCAGCCCCGGACTAGCGTCGAACAATGAGCAGTTCTTC. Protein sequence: CASSPGLASNNEQFF.

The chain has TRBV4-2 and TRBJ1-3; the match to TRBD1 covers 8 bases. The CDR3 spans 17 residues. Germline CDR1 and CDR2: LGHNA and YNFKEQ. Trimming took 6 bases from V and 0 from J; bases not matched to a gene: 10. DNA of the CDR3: TGTGCCAGCAGACCTTCCTGGACAGGGAGCTCTGGAAACACCATATATTTT. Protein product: CASRPSWTGSSGNTIYF.

Written as DNA, the CDR3 is TGTGCCACAGGGGACAGTGCTAGCACAGATACGCAGTATTTT. Its translation is CATGDSASTDTQYF. This chain links TRBV24-1 with TRBJ2-3; 7 bases are shared with TRBD1. The V segment lost 10 bases and the J segment 0 bases; nucleotides outside the gene matches: 6. The CDR3 loop spans 14 amino acids. CDR1 is KGHDR and CDR2 is SFDVKD in the germline V gene.

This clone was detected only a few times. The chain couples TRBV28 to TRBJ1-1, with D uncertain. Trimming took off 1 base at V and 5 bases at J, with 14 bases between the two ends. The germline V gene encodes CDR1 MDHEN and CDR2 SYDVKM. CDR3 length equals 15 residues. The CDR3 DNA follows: TGTGCCAGCAGTTTATTGCCCAAAAGAGGGACTGAAGCTTTCTTT. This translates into CASSLLPKRGTEAFF.

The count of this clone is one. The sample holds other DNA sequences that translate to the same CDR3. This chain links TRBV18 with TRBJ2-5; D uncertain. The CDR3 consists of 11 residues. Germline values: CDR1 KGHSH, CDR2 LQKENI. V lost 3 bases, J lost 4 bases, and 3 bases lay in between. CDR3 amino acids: CASSPGETQYF. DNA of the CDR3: TGTGCCAGCTCACCCGGAGAGACCCAGTACTTC.